The 24 T cell receptor beta chains below were found in one sample sequenced in a study of T cells after posttransplantation cyclophosphamide. Treatment was busulfan-fludarabine conditioning, a marrow graft, and cyclophosphamide on days +3 and +4. The assay was immunoSEQ multiplex PCR, and TCRdb's table has in-frame clones only and misses some. The repertoire shows over 15,000 clones, none seen only once; the top ten take 0.54%. The sequenced sample was PBMCs, obtained after allogeneic stem cell transplant with posttransplant cyclophosphamide. The receptor set was obtained from a female patient aged 30 to 40 who received an allogeneic stem cell transplant from a related donor, was CMV-positive, and had no GVHD. Some T cells here may be from the graft donor.

This clone has ten or more counts. The chain has TRBV6-1 and TRBJ1-5; 8 bases are a match to TRBD1. The CDR3 covers 14 residues. Germline CDR1 and CDR2: MNHNS and SASEGT. V shed 2 bases, J shed 7 bases, and the junction held 4 bases outside the gene matches. This chain's CDR3 is CASSESGGWQPQHF. The CDR3 nucleotides read TGTGCCAGCAGTGAATCAGGGGGCTGGCAGCCCCAGCATTTT.

In its sample, this clone was seen many times. J is TRBJ1-1 and V is TRBV5-1, with D uncertain. The V gene's germline CDR1 is SGHRS and CDR2 YFSETQ. The CDR3 contains 14 residues. Deletions cut 2 bases from V and 0 bases from J, with 8 bases between. CDR3 sequence reads: CASSLTPVNTEAFF. CDR3 in DNA: TGCGCCAGCAGCTTAACCCCAGTGAACACTGAAGCTTTCTTT.

This clone has ten or more counts. V usage is TRBV5-1 and J usage is TRBJ2-3; 8 nucleotides agree with TRBD2. The CDR3 has 17 amino acids. V lost 4 bases to trimming and J lost 6 bases; unmatched junction nucleotides: 16. Germline lookup yields CDR1 SGHRS and CDR2 YFSETQ. The CDR3 bases are TGCGCCAGCAGCAGCGGAGCCGGGAGGGCCGTATGGGATACGCAGTATTTT. Translated, it gives CASSSGAGRAVWDTQYF.

This clone has a count of ten or more. The V and J genes are TRBV14 and TRBJ1-1; 8 bases map to TRBD1. Germline V CDR1 and CDR2: SGHDN, FVKESK. This CDR3 spans 13 amino acids. The V segment lost 2 bases and the J segment 7 bases; nucleotides outside the gene matches: 3. This CDR3 reads CASSQRTGGEAFF. The CDR3 coding sequence is TGTGCCAGCAGCCAACGAACAGGGGGTGAAGCTTTCTTT.

Many counts were recorded for this clone. V usage is TRBV28 and J usage is TRBJ1-5, with 7 positions matching TRBD1. The CDR3 totals 17 residues. The V and J ends lost 7 bases and 0 bases, in that order; junction bases with no gene match: 12. Looked up from germline, CDR1 is MDHEN and CDR2 is SYDVKM. The CDR3 region has the DNA TGTGCCAGCACCCCAGGGGCGACAGGGATTAGCAATCAGCCCCAGCATTTT. Translation gives CASTPGATGISNQPQHF. Together with reference TRBV28 and TRBJ1-5, the CDR3 gives the full variable domain: DVKVTQSSRYLVKRTGEKVFLECVQDMDHENMFWYRQDPGLGLRLIYFSYDVKMKEKGDIPEGYSVSREKKERFSLILESASTNQTSMYLCASTPGATGISNQPQHFGDGTRLSIL.

This clone was found many times. V is TRBV2 and J is TRBJ2-2; D possibly corresponds to TRBD1 (5 bases). Trimming took off 3 bases at V and 7 bases at J, with 12 bases between the two ends. There are 14 residues in the CDR3. Germline CDR1 reads SNHLY; CDR2 reads FYNNEI. The CDR3 here is CASSEQGQIGELFF. The CDR3 DNA reads as TGTGCCAGCAGTGAGCAGGGCCAAATCGGGGAGCTGTTTTTT.

This clone occurred many times. This chain joins TRBV30 and TRBJ2-7; the match to TRBD2 covers 7 bases. V lost 5 bases and J lost 4; bases outside the gene matches: 8. The V gene's germline CDR1 is GTSNPN and CDR2 SVGIG (reference sequence). The CDR3 extends over 13 amino acids. CDR3 in DNA: TGTGCCTGGGGGAGGGGAGGGAGTTACGAGCAGTACTTC. Residues: CAWGRGGSYEQYF.

This clone was counted many times. The chain recombines TRBV29-1 with TRBJ2-5; D call uncertain. The germline V gene has CDR1 SQVTM and CDR2 ANQGSEA. The germline V and J ends were trimmed by 4 bases and 0 bases, with 9 bases remaining between them. The CDR3 sequence is 13 residues long. Here the CDR3 DNA reads TGCAGCGTTGGTCGCGGAGACCAAGAGACCCAGTACTTC. This translates into CSVGRGDQETQYF.

This clone was picked up many times. This chain links TRBV6-5 with TRBJ1-5; D unresolved. V was shortened by 5 bases and J by 6 bases, with 11 bases between the two germline ends. Germline V gives CDR1 MNHEY, CDR2 SVGAGI. The CDR3 loop spans 13 amino acids. The DNA of the CDR3 is TGTGCCAGCAGTGTCGACTGGAGTCAGCCCCAGCATTTT. As protein: CASSVDWSQPQHF.

This clone appeared many times. The sample carries other DNA sequences with the same CDR3. V usage is TRBV5-1 and J usage is TRBJ2-7, with TRBD1 matching over 8 bases. Germline-derived CDR1 and CDR2 are SGHRS and YFSETQ. The CDR3 spans 15 residues. Trimming at V came to 3 bases and at J to 2 bases, leaving 7 bases not matched to a gene. The CDR3 sequence is CASSWGTGETYEQYF. The DNA of the CDR3 is TGCGCCAGCAGCTGGGGGACAGGAGAAACCTACGAGCAGTACTTC.

At least ten counts were recorded for this clone. J is TRBJ1-6 and V is TRBV11-2; TRBD1 might be the D (6 bases). The CDR3 length is 17 residues. The germline V gene encodes CDR1 SGHAT and CDR2 FQNNGV. Trimming removed 3 bases at V and 7 bases at J, with 19 bases between. CDR3 residues: CASSFMVSGTQNSPLHF. DNA for the CDR3: TGTGCCAGCAGCTTTATGGTTTCCGGGACACAGAATTCACCCCTCCACTTT.

This clone was counted at least ten times. The CDR3 sequence is CASSLATGTGTYEQYF. The DNA for the CDR3 is TGTGCCAGCAGCTTAGCTACCGGGACAGGGACTTACGAGCAGTACTTC. The rearrangement links TRBV5-4 to TRBJ2-7; the match to TRBD1 covers 9 bases. After removal of 2 bases from V and 4 bases from J, the junction contained 10 bases not matched to a gene. Germline lookup yields CDR1 SGHNT and CDR2 YYREEE (reference sequence). CDR3 length: 16 residues.

There are many counts of this clone. The chain is built from TRBV4-2 and TRBJ2-3; 15 nucleotides agree with TRBD2. Looked up from germline, CDR1 is LGHNA and CDR2 is YNFKEQ. V lost 3 bases to trimming and J lost 5 bases; unmatched junction nucleotides: 9. This CDR3 is built from 18 residues. This chain's CDR3 is CASSHVRTSGRVGDTQYF. The CDR3 bases are TGTGCCAGCAGCCATGTCCGGACTAGCGGGAGGGTAGGAGATACGCAGTATTTT.

This clone was counted many times. The chain uses TRBV29-1 and TRBJ1-5; 8 bases line up with TRBD1. J lost 6 bases, V lost 6 bases, and 4 bases had no gene match. Germline CDR1 is SQVTM and CDR2 is ANQGSEA. The CDR3 extends over 12 amino acids. The CDR3: CSVGQGGQPQHF. The CDR3 DNA sequence: TGCAGCGTCGGACAGGGCGGTCAGCCCCAGCATTTT.

This clone has at least ten counts. V is TRBV28 and J is TRBJ2-7, with 10 bases that match TRBD2. The V gene's germline CDR1 is MDHEN and CDR2 SYDVKM. V gave up 6 bases and J gave up 2 bases; unmatched junction bases: 7. This CDR3 contains 15 residues. The CDR3 nucleotides read TGTGCCAGCAGCTGGACTAGCGGCCCTACCTACGAGCAGTACTTC. As protein: CASSWTSGPTYEQYF.

This clone was seen repeatedly, ten times or more. The rearrangement joins TRBV5-6 to TRBJ1-4; D is possibly TRBD1 (6 bases). The germline V gene has CDR1 SGHDT and CDR2 YYEEEE. The CDR3 contains 18 residues. The ends were cut back, 4 bases at V and 0 bases at J, with 19 bases in the middle. CDR3 sequence (DNA): TGTGCCAGCAGCCGGGACCCCGACAGGCCTGCAACTAATGAAAAACTGTTTTTT. Its translation: CASSRDPDRPATNEKLFF.

This clone came up many times. V usage is TRBV7-9 and J usage is TRBJ2-7, with a weak D call TRBD1 (6 bases). CDR1 and CDR2 from the germline V gene are SEHNR and FQNEAQ (reference sequence). CDR3 length equals 15 residues. V was pared by 1 base and J by 0 bases, with 10 bases between. CDR3 residues: CASSLDAGASYEQYF. In nucleotides, the CDR3 is TGTGCCAGCAGCTTAGATGCAGGGGCCTCCTACGAGCAGTACTTC.

This clone was picked up many times. The V gene is TRBV6-4, the J gene TRBJ2-2; 7 bases align to TRBD2. The CDR3 extends over 15 amino acids. In germline, CDR1 is MRHNA, CDR2 SNTAGT. Trimming at V came to 2 bases and at J to 5 bases, leaving 5 bases not matched to a gene. CDR3 in DNA: TGTGCCAGCAGTGACCCGGGAGGTCGAACCGGGGAGCTGTTTTTT. It translates to CASSDPGGRTGELFF.

This clone was picked up many times. The chain uses TRBV7-6 and TRBJ2-1; D uncertain. The germline gives CDR1 SGHVS, CDR2 FNYEAQ. V lost 3 bases and J 0 bases, leaving 9 bases between the germline ends. This CDR3 spans 15 amino acids. The CDR3 reads CASSFTESSYNEQFF. The CDR3 DNA sequence: TGTGCCAGCAGCTTTACGGAGAGCTCCTACAATGAGCAGTTCTTC.

At least ten counts were recorded for this clone. The chain uses TRBV4-2 and TRBJ1-5, with 7 bases lining up with TRBD1. The CDR3 spans 16 residues. Losses at the gene ends were 3 bases for V and 0 bases for J; bases not matched to a gene: 5. CDR1 and CDR2 (germline): LGHNA, YNFKEQ. CDR3 sequence: CASSQGQPYSNQPQHF. DNA for the CDR3: TGTGCCAGCAGCCAGGGACAGCCCTATAGCAATCAGCCCCAGCATTTT.

In this sample, this clone turned up many times. The chain joins TRBV28 to TRBJ2-5; the match to TRBD2 covers 7 bases. This CDR3 has 16 amino acids. Trimming removed 5 bases from V and 2 bases from J; junction bases left unmatched: 11. CDR1 and CDR2 (germline): MDHEN, SYDVKM. The CDR3 sequence is CASSPGLAETQETQYF. The CDR3 nucleotides read TGTGCCAGCAGTCCGGGGCTAGCGGAAACTCAAGAGACCCAGTACTTC.

This clone has ten or more counts. The J gene is TRBJ2-4, the V gene TRBV5-1, with TRBD1 matching over 8 bases. Germline V gene data show CDR1 as SGHRS and CDR2 as YFSETQ. CDR3 size: 14 residues. Trimming cost V 2 bases and J 2 bases; bases outside gene matches: 0. CDR3 amino acids: CASSFRGPKNIQYF. CDR3 DNA: TGCGCCAGCAGCTTCAGGGGGCCCAAAAACATTCAGTACTTC.

This clone showed up many times. The V and J genes are TRBV5-4 and TRBJ2-7, with 15 bases matching TRBD2. Germline V gene lookup returns CDR1 SGHNT and CDR2 YYREEE (reference sequence). The V gene end was trimmed by 4 bases and the J gene end by 4 bases; junction bases not matched to a gene: 3. This CDR3 spans 15 amino acids. Here the CDR3 DNA reads TGTGCCAGCAGCCCAGGACTAGCGGGAGGGTACGAGCAGTACTTC. This codes for CASSPGLAGGYEQYF. The variable domain in full, with the rest retrieved from reference TRBV5-4 and TRBJ2-7, is ETGVTQSPTHLIKTRGQQVTLRCSSQSGHNTVSWYQQALGQGPQFIFQYYREEENGRGNFPPRFSGLQFPNYSSELNVNALELDDSALYLCASSPGLAGGYEQYFGPGTRLTVT.

This clone has ten or more counts. CDR3 protein: CASSLSPTSGETQYF. Written as DNA, the CDR3 is TGTGCCAGCAGTTTGTCACCGACGTCTGGAGAAACCCAGTACTTC. This chain connects TRBV27 to TRBJ2-5; D gene ambiguous. V lost 3 bases to trimming and J lost 8 bases, with 19 bases between them. This CDR3 comprises 15 residues. CDR1 is MNHEY and CDR2 is SMNVEV in the germline V gene (reference sequence).